Below, 8 T cell receptor beta chains from the same sample are listed, as sequenced in a study of cytomegalovirus exposure and HLA in healthy donors. Amplification used 60 Vbeta primers and 13 Jbeta primers. Generated by immunoSEQ multiplex PCR, the TCRdb table keeps only in-frame clones and is missing some. The data show roughly 71,000 clones, with 60% to 75% seen just once and about 20% held by the top ten. The source material was PBMCs. All receptors come from a middle-aged man in good health and CMV-seropositive.

The V and J genes are TRBV7-8 and TRBJ1-5, with D perhaps matching TRBD1 (5 bases). The V and J ends lost 4 bases and 0 bases respectively, with 13 bases between them. The germline V gene encodes CDR1 SGHVS and CDR2 FQNEAQ. CDR3 size: 16 residues. The CDR3 loop reads CASSSQGLYSNQPQHF. The CDR3 DNA sequence: TGTGCCAGCAGCTCCCAGGGCCTTTATAGCAATCAGCCCCAGCATTTT.

As regards this clone: One end of the junction varies from germline; a read error may be responsible. The rearrangement links TRBV7-7 to TRBJ2-1; D is unclear. This CDR3 has 13 residues. Per germline, CDR1 SSHAT and CDR2 FNYEAQ (reference sequence). The CDR3 region is CASSFSQQNEQFF. The DNA for the CDR3 is TGTGCTAGCAGCTTTTCACAGCAAAATGAGCAGTTCTTC.

The chain couples TRBV6-6 to TRBJ2-5; 9 nucleotides match TRBD2. After removal of 6 bases from V and 4 bases from J, the junction contained 6 bases not matched to a gene. Germline V gene sequence: CDR1 MNHNY, CDR2 SVGAGI (reference sequence). The CDR3 consists of 14 residues. CDR3 residues: CASSRGGAPETQYF. Written as DNA, the CDR3 is TGTGCCAGCAGCCGCGGGGGGGCCCCAGAGACCCAGTACTTC.

The chain links TRBV7-9 to TRBJ1-1; unclear D gene. Trimming left V 7 bases short and J 2 bases short, with 14 bases between. This CDR3 contains 14 residues. CDR1 and CDR2 (germline): SEHNR, FQNEAQ (reference sequence). CDR3 in amino acids: CASTTADRNTEAFF. The CDR3 coding sequence is TGTGCCAGCACTACAGCAGACCGAAACACTGAAGCTTTCTTT.

The chain employs TRBV20-1 and TRBJ2-7; D is perhaps TRBD2 (5 bases). With 6 bases removed from V and 7 bases from J, the gap between germline ends came to 10 bases. This CDR3 has 10 amino acids. Germline CDR1 is DFQATT and CDR2 is SNEGSKA (reference sequence). The CDR3 nucleotides read TGCAGTGCAGACTACGATGAGCAGTACTTC. This sequence encodes CSADYDEQYF.

Remarks on this clone: Other DNA variants within this sample encode the same CDR3. This chain uses TRBV11-3 with TRBJ2-7; the D gene is possibly TRBD2 (5 bases). V was trimmed by 6 bases and J by 4 bases, leaving 19 bases between them. The CDR3 runs to 15 residues. Germline CDR1 and CDR2: SGHNT and YENEEA. CDR3 amino acids: CASSQREKTAYEQYF. CDR3 in DNA: TGTGCCAGCAGTCAGAGGGAGAAGACGGCATACGAGCAGTACTTC. The full variable domain, with the rest looked up from reference TRBV11-3 and TRBJ2-7, is EAGVVQSPRYKIIEKKQPVAFWCNPISGHNTLYWYLQNLGQGPELLIRYENEEAVDDSQLPKDRFSAERLKGVDSTLKIQPAELGDSAVYLCASSQREKTAYEQYFGPGTRLTVT.

This chain links TRBV5-1 with TRBJ2-7; D is perhaps TRBD1 (6 bases). Trimming shortened V by 8 bases and J by 5 bases, and 14 bases separated the two germline ends. This CDR3 has 12 residues. In germline, CDR1 is SGHRS, CDR2 YFSETQ. CDR3 sequence (DNA): TGCGCCAGTGGTGCAGGGGCGCACGAGCAGTACTTC. Translation gives CASGAGAHEQYF.

This chain uses TRBV2 with TRBJ2-2; 8 nucleotides agree with TRBD1. Germline loops: CDR1 SNHLY, CDR2 FYNNEI. CDR3 size: 16 residues. With 6 bases clipped from V and 6 bases from J, the junction kept 12 bases outside the gene matches. CDR3 loop: CASSGRTGPRSGELFF. In DNA form, the CDR3 reads TGTGCCAGCAGCGGAAGGACAGGGCCTCGGTCCGGGGAGCTGTTTTTT.